This TCR beta chain was captured by sequencing in a study of OX40 agonist ivuxolimab in advanced cancers. Whole-study context: The patients' treatment was ivuxolimab, an agonistic anti-OX40 (CD134) antibody.

Samples were taken at baseline and on day 1 of cycles 4 and 7. CDR1 MDHEN and CDR2 SYDVKM come from the germline V gene. Trimming removed 6 bases from V and 7 bases from J, with 13 bases in between. The CDR3 is 12 residues long. This clone was observed once. Its specificity is unknown. Assay: immunoSEQ multiplex PCR; the TCRdb copy retains only in-frame clones and omits some. Of 55,000 to 70,000 clones listed, around 88% are singletons. Study-level findings and limits: Those patients achieving a partial response at 0.1-3.0 mg/kg showed among the lowest clonal expansion. Both blood CD4+ and CD8+ T cells showed clonal growth by week 6 at 0.1 to 3.0 mg/kg.

The specimen comprised CD4+ or CD8+ T cells sorted from blood, sampled in a trial of the OX40 agonist ivuxolimab. This sequence was found in an adult with an advanced solid tumor such as melanoma, head and neck, liver or kidney cancer. The chain employs TRBV28 and TRBJ2-7; D is undetermined. The CDR3 protein is CASSSGEWEQYF. In nucleotides, the CDR3 is TGTGCCAGCAGCTCCGGTGAATGGGAGCAGTACTTC.